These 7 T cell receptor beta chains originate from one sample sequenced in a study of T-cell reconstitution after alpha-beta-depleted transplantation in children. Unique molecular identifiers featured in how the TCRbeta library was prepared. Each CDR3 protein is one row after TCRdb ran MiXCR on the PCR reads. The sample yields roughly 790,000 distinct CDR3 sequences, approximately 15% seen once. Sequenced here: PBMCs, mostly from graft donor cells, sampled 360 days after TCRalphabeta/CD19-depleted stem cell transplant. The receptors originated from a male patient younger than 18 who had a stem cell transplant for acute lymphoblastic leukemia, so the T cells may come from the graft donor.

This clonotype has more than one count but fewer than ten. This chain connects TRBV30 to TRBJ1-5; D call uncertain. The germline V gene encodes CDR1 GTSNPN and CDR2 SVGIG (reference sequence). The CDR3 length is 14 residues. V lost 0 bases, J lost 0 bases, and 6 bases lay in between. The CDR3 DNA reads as TGTGCCTGGAGTGTACGGTATAGCAATCAGCCCCAGCATTTT. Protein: CAWSVRYSNQPQHF.

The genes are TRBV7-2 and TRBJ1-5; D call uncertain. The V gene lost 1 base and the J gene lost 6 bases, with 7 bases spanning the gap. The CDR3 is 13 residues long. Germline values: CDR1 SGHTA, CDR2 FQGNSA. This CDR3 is CASSLEEIQPQHF. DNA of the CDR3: TGTGCCAGCAGCTTAGAGGAGATTCAGCCCCAGCATTTT.

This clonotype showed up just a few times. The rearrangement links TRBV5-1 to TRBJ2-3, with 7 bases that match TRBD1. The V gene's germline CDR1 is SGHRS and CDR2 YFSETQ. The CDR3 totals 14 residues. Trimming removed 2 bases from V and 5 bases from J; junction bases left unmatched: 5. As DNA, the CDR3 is TGCGCCAGCAGCTTCGGCACAGGGGAAGATACGCAGTATTTT. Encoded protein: CASSFGTGEDTQYF.

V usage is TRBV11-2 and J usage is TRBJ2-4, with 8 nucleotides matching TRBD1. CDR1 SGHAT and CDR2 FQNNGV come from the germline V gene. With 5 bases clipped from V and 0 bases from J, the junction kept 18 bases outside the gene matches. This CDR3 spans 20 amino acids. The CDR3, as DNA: TGTGCCAGCAGCCTAGTATTCCGCGGACAGGGCCTACTAGCCAAAAACATTCAGTACTTC. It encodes CASSLVFRGQGLLAKNIQYF.

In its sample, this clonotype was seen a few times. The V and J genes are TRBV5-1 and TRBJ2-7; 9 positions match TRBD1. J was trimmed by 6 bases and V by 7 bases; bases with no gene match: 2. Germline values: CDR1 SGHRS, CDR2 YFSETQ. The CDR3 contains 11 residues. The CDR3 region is CASQTGGEQYF. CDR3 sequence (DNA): TGCGCCAGCCAGACAGGGGGCGAGCAGTACTTC.

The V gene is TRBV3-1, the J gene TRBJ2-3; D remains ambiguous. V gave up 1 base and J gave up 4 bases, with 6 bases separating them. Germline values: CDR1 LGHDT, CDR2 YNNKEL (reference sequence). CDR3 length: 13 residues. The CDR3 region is CASSQAGPDTQYF. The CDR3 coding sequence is TGTGCCAGCAGCCAAGCAGGCCCAGATACGCAGTATTTT.

CDR3 bases: TGCAGCGGTGCCGGGGGGGCAGTATACAATGAGCAGTTCTTC. Its protein product is CSGAGGAVYNEQFF. The chain combines TRBV29-1 with TRBJ2-1, with 8 bases matching TRBD2. The CDR3 covers 14 residues. Trimming removed 7 bases from V and 4 bases from J; junction bases left unmatched: 9. The germline V gene encodes CDR1 SQVTM and CDR2 ANQGSEA.